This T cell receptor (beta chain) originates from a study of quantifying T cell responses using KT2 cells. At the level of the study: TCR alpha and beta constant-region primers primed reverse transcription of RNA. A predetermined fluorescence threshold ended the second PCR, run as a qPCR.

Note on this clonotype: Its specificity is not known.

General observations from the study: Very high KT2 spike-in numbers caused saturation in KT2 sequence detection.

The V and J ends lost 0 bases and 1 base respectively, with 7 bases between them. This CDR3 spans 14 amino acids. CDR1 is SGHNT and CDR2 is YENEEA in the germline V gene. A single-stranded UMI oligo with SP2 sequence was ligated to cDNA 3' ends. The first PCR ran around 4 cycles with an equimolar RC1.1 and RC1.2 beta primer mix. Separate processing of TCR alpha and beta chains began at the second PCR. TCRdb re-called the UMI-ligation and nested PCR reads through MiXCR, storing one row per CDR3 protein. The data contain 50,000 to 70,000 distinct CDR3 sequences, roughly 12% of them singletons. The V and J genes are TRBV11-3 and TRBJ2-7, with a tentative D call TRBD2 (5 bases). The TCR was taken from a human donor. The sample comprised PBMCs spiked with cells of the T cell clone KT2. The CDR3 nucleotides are TGTGCCAGCAGCTTAGAGGACTCTTCCTACGAGCAGTACTTC. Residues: CASSLEDSSYEQYF. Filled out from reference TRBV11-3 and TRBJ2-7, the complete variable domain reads EAGVVQSPRYKIIEKKQPVAFWCNPISGHNTLYWYLQNLGQGPELLIRYENEEAVDDSQLPKDRFSAERLKGVDSTLKIQPAELGDSAVYLCASSLEDSSYEQYFGPGTRLTVT.